Below, 11 T cell receptor beta chains from the same sample are listed, as sequenced in a study of blood T cell repertoires in COVID-19. TCRdb's table, derived via immunoSEQ multiplex PCR, lists solely in-frame clones and lacks some. This repertoire shows fewer than 80,000 clones, about nine tenths found once; its top ten account for around a fifth. Material: peripheral blood. The origin of the receptors is a woman between 50 and 59 years old with active or convalescent COVID-19.

The chain links TRBV5-6 to TRBJ2-7, with 10 bases lining up with TRBD1. The CDR3 is 16 amino acids. The germline V gene has CDR1 SGHDT and CDR2 YYEEEE. The junction had 9 bases not matched to a gene; V was cut back by 3 bases and J by 3 bases. The CDR3 reads CASSSPRTGGIYEQYF. As DNA, the CDR3 is TGTGCCAGCAGCTCGCCCCGGACAGGGGGAATCTACGAGCAGTACTTC.

V usage is TRBV6-1 and J usage is TRBJ1-4, with D tentatively TRBD1 (5 bases). Germline-derived CDR1 and CDR2 are MNHNS and SASEGT. The V and J ends lost 1 base and 8 bases respectively, with 20 bases between them. The CDR3 has 17 residues. Written as DNA, the CDR3 is TGTGCCAGCAGTGAAGGGGTGATAGGGGTGGTTGACGAAAAACTGTTTTTT. It codes for CASSEGVIGVVDEKLFF.

The CDR3 loop is CAWNRVGSTDTQYF. Written as DNA, the CDR3 is TGTGCCTGGAACAGGGTTGGCAGCACAGATACGCAGTATTTT. The V gene is TRBV30, the J gene TRBJ2-3; D is possibly TRBD1 (6 bases). CDR3 length: 14 residues. The V end was cut by 4 bases, the J end by 0 bases, with 11 bases between. CDR1 GTSNPN and CDR2 SVGIG come from the germline V gene (reference sequence).

V gene TRBV25-1 combines with J gene TRBJ1-4; 11 positions agree with TRBD1. The CDR3 runs to 17 residues. V was clipped by 2 bases and J by 8 bases; unmatched bases: 10. Germline-derived CDR1 and CDR2 are MGHDK and SYGVNS. The CDR3 region is CASSEGQGAGWLEKLFF. The CDR3 DNA is TGTGCCAGCAGTGAAGGACAGGGGGCGGGGTGGCTGGAAAAACTGTTTTTT.

V usage is TRBV12-5 and J usage is TRBJ1-5; 7 bases line up with TRBD1. The germline CDR1 and CDR2 sequences are LGHNT and FRNRAP. Trimming cost V 4 bases and J 3 bases; bases outside gene matches: 3. The CDR3 has 14 amino acids. In DNA, the CDR3 is TGTGCTAGTGGTTCAGGGACAGTCAATCAGCCCCAGCATTTT. It is translated as CASGSGTVNQPQHF. The whole variable domain, remainder taken from reference TRBV12-5 and TRBJ1-5, is DARVTQTPRHKVTEMGQEVTMRCQPILGHNTVFWYRQTMMQGLELLAYFRNRAPLDDSGMPKDRFSAEMPDATLATLKIQPSEPRDSAVYFCASGSGTVNQPQHFGDGTRLSIL.

V usage is TRBV18 and J usage is TRBJ2-3; TRBD1 agrees at 12 bases. The CDR3 spans 20 residues. V trimming: 0 bases; J trimming: 0 bases; junction bases outside the gene matches: 10. CDR1 KGHSH and CDR2 LQKENI come from the germline V gene. The CDR3 region is CASSPPLGTGGLSSTDTQYF. The CDR3 DNA is TGTGCCAGCTCACCACCGCTTGGGACAGGGGGCCTTTCTAGCACAGATACGCAGTATTTT.

The chain combines TRBV10-1 with TRBJ2-1, with 15 bases fitting TRBD2. This CDR3 has 14 amino acids. The ends lost 5 bases at V and 16 bases at J; junction bases unmatched: 9. Germline V CDR1 and CDR2: WNHNN, SYGVQD (reference sequence). CDR3 in DNA: TGCGCCAGCAGTACGGGACTAGCGGGAGGTCACACTTTCTTC. The encoded protein is CASSTGLAGGHTFF.

V and J are TRBV27 and TRBJ2-7; D is perhaps TRBD2 (5 bases). The V end was cut by 4 bases, the J end by 1 base, with 14 bases between. The CDR3 length is 15 residues. CDR1 is MNHEY, CDR2 SMNVEV, per germline (reference sequence). Written as DNA, the CDR3 is TGTGCCAGCAGTTCTCTGGGCGGGTCTTCCTACGAGCAGTACTTC. It specifies CASSSLGGSSYEQYF.

The chain is built from TRBV5-1 and TRBJ2-1, with 8 positions matching TRBD1. Germline loops: CDR1 SGHRS, CDR2 YFSETQ. V shed 5 bases and J 6 bases; nucleotides not matched to a gene: 13. The CDR3 extends over 16 amino acids. The CDR3: CASSLVPGQVSNEQFF. DNA for the CDR3: TGCGCCAGCAGTCTAGTTCCGGGACAGGTCTCCAATGAGCAGTTCTTC.

V is TRBV29-1 and J is TRBJ2-2; D is perhaps TRBD1 (6 bases). The CDR3 is 15 amino acids. The germline V gene has CDR1 SQVTM and CDR2 ANQGSEA. The ends were cut back, 6 bases at V and 5 bases at J, with 19 bases in the middle. CDR3 nucleotides: TGCAGCGTACAGGGTTTATTGGCGGATACCGGGGAGCTGTTTTTT. This gives the protein CSVQGLLADTGELFF.

This clone has only a few counts. The genes are TRBV7-9 and TRBJ1-3, with D hard to call. The CDR3 is 12 amino acids. Trimming took off 5 bases at V and 4 bases at J, with 6 bases between the two ends. Germline loops: CDR1 SEHNR, CDR2 FQNEAQ (reference sequence). The CDR3 coding sequence is TGTGCCAGCAGCACAGTGGGAAACACCATATATTTT. The encoded protein is CASSTVGNTIYF.